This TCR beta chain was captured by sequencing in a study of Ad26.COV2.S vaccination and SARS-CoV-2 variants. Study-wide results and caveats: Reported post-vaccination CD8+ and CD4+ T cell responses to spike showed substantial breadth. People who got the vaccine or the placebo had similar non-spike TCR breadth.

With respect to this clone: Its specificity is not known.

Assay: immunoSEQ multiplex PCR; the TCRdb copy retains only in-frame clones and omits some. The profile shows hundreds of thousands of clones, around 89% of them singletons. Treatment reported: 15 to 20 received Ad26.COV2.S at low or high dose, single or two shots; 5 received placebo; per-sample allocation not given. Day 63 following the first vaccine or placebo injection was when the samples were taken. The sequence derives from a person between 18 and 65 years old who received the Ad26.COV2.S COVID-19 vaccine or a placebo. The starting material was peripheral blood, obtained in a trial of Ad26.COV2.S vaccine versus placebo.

The CDR3 here is CASSSSLAASSYEQYF. CDR3 DNA: TGTGCCAGCAGCTCGTCGCTAGCGGCGAGCTCCTACGAGCAGTACTTC. This rearrangement joins TRBV7-2 to TRBJ2-7; 7 bases align to TRBD2. With V trimmed by 4 bases and J by 0 bases, 9 bases remained unmatched. Germline V lookup: CDR1 SGHTA, CDR2 FQGNSA. The CDR3 has 16 residues. Using reference TRBV7-2 and TRBJ2-7 for the parts outside the CDR3, the full variable domain is GAGVSQSPSNKVTEKGKDVELRCDPISGHTALYWYRQSLGQGLEFLIYFQGNSAPDKSGLPSDRFSAERTGGSVSTLTIQRTQQEDSAVYLCASSSSLAASSYEQYFGPGTRLTVT.